A selection of T cell receptor beta chains follows, all from one sample in a study of blood T cell repertoires in COVID-19. Profiled with immunoSEQ multiplex PCR; TCRdb holds only in-frame clones, not every one. The sample holds just over 95,000 clones, about nine tenths seen once. The sample comprised peripheral blood. These receptors originate from a man aged 55 to 70 with acute or convalescent COVID-19. CDR3s include the opening cysteine and the closing phenylalanine or tryptophan. D genes are given only for firm matches. Size tells how often a clone was seen (once, few, many) or the class of an expanded clone, and some rows leave it out.

v_gene: TRBV5-6
d_gene: .
j_gene: TRBJ1-5
abundance: .
CDR3nt: TGTGCCAGCAGCTCCCTTAGCAATCAGCCCCAGCATTTT
CDR3aa: CASSSLSNQPQHF

v_gene: TRBV29-1
d_gene: .
j_gene: TRBJ2-2
abundance: .
CDR3nt: TGCAGCGTTGAACTTCAGGGGACCGGGGAGCTGTTTTTT
CDR3aa: CSVELQGTGELFF

v_gene: TRBV5-1
d_gene: .
j_gene: TRBJ2-7
abundance: .
CDR3nt: TGCGCCAGCAGCTTGAAGCTTAACTACGAGCAGTACTTC
CDR3aa: CASSLKLNYEQYF

v_gene: TRBV6-1
d_gene: TRBD2
j_gene: TRBJ2-1
abundance: .
CDR3nt: TGTGCCAGCAGTGCCCCTAGCGGGGGACTGAGCTCCTACAATGAGCAGTTCTTC
CDR3aa: CASSAPSGGLSSYNEQFF

v_gene: TRBV20-1
d_gene: .
j_gene: TRBJ1-2
abundance: .
CDR3nt: TGCAGTGCTCCGCAGGGCTATGGCTACACCTTC
CDR3aa: CSAPQGYGYTF

v_gene: TRBV6-5
d_gene: .
j_gene: TRBJ2-5
abundance: .
CDR3nt: TGTGCCAGCAGGGGAAGCGGAGAGACCCAGTACTTC
CDR3aa: CASRGSGETQYF

v_gene: TRBV4-2
d_gene: TRBD2
j_gene: TRBJ2-5
abundance: .
CDR3nt: TGTGCCAGCAGCCACTACGGGGGGTACCAAGAGACCCAGTACTTC
CDR3aa: CASSHYGGYQETQYF

v_gene: TRBV6-5
d_gene: .
j_gene: TRBJ1-4
abundance: .
CDR3nt: TGTGCCAGCCAGGACCTACTAGGGGAAAAACTGTTTTTT
CDR3aa: CASQDLLGEKLFF

v_gene: TRBV3-1/TRBV3-2
d_gene: .
j_gene: TRBJ1-5
abundance: .
CDR3nt: TGTGCCAGCAGCCAAGATCTTAGCCAGCCCCAGCATTTT
CDR3aa: CASSQDLSQPQHF

v_gene: TRBV27
d_gene: TRBD1
j_gene: TRBJ2-1
abundance: .
CDR3nt: TGTGCCAGCAGCTTAGAGGGGACAGTACGCAGTGAGCAGTTCTTC
CDR3aa: CASSLEGTVRSEQFF

v_gene: TRBV6-5
d_gene: .
j_gene: TRBJ2-5
abundance: .
CDR3nt: TGTGCCAGCATGCCGAGGGTAGGGGAGACCCAGTACTTC
CDR3aa: CASMPRVGETQYF

v_gene: TRBV6-6
d_gene: TRBD2
j_gene: TRBJ2-2
abundance: once
CDR3nt: TGTGCCAGCAGTCAGGCTAGCGGGGGATCCGGGTCCGGGGAGCTGTTTTTT
CDR3aa: CASSQASGGSGSGELFF

v_gene: TRBV6-5
d_gene: TRBD1
j_gene: TRBJ1-2
abundance: .
CDR3nt: TGTGCCAGCAGAAGAACTGACAGGGATAACTATGGCTACACCTTC
CDR3aa: CASRRTDRDNYGYTF

v_gene: TRBV6-1
d_gene: TRBD1
j_gene: TRBJ1-6
abundance: .
CDR3nt: TGTGCCAGCAGTGTGCGTGCCTCTCCAGGGGGCGCGTTCAATTCACCCCTCCACTTT
CDR3aa: CASSVRASPGGAFNSPLHF

v_gene: TRBV7-8
d_gene: .
j_gene: TRBJ1-1
abundance: .
CDR3nt: TGTGCCAGCAACCAGGGCATGAACACTGAAGCTTTCTTT
CDR3aa: CASNQGMNTEAFF

v_gene: TRBV4-2
d_gene: .
j_gene: TRBJ1-6
abundance: .
CDR3nt: TGTGCCAGCAGCCCGGGGAGGTCGGACTCCTATAATTCACCCCTCCACTTT
CDR3aa: CASSPGRSDSYNSPLHF

v_gene: TRBV7-9
d_gene: .
j_gene: TRBJ1-1
abundance: once
CDR3nt: TGTGCCAGCAGCTTACAGGGCCGGAACACTGAAGCTTTCTTT
CDR3aa: CASSLQGRNTEAFF

v_gene: TRBV30
d_gene: .
j_gene: TRBJ1-5
abundance: .
CDR3nt: TGTGCCTGGAGTGTAGGGGTCGGACCTGACAATCAGCCCCAGCATTTT
CDR3aa: CAWSVGVGPDNQPQHF

v_gene: TRBV5-1
d_gene: TRBD2
j_gene: TRBJ2-1
abundance: .
CDR3nt: TGCGCCAGCAGTCCCACTAGCGGGGGGCTTTACAATGAGCAGTTCTTC
CDR3aa: CASSPTSGGLYNEQFF

v_gene: TRBV5-1
d_gene: .
j_gene: TRBJ1-2
abundance: .
CDR3nt: TGCGCCAGCAGCTTGGACAGCCTCTATGGCTACACCTTC
CDR3aa: CASSLDSLYGYTF

v_gene: TRBV5-1
d_gene: .
j_gene: TRBJ1-1
abundance: .
CDR3nt: TGCGCCAGCGCAAATCAGGAGAACACTGAAGCTTTCTTT
CDR3aa: CASANQENTEAFF

v_gene: TRBV3-1/TRBV3-2
d_gene: .
j_gene: TRBJ1-6
abundance: .
CDR3nt: TGTGCCAGCAGCCAAGGCGGGAATTCACCCCTCCACTTT
CDR3aa: CASSQGGNSPLHF

v_gene: TRBV7-2
d_gene: .
j_gene: TRBJ1-6
abundance: .
CDR3nt: TGTGCCAGCTCAGGACAGAAAAGCTCCTATAATTCACCCCTCCACTTT
CDR3aa: CASSGQKSSYNSPLHF

v_gene: TRBV3-1/TRBV3-2
d_gene: TRBD1
j_gene: TRBJ1-6
abundance: .
CDR3nt: TGTGCCAGCAGCCCCCGGGACAGTCATTCACCCCTCCACTTT
CDR3aa: CASSPRDSHSPLHF

v_gene: TRBV3-1/TRBV3-2
d_gene: TRBD1
j_gene: TRBJ1-4
abundance: .
CDR3nt: TGTGCCAGCAGCCAAGGGGCCCGGACAGGGTCTGAAAAACTGTTTTTT
CDR3aa: CASSQGARTGSEKLFF

v_gene: TRBV4-1
d_gene: .
j_gene: TRBJ2-5
abundance: .
CDR3nt: TGCGCCAGCAGCCCCGCCGAACTGGAAGAGACCCAGTACTTC
CDR3aa: CASSPAELEETQYF

v_gene: TRBV21-1
d_gene: .
j_gene: TRBJ1-5
abundance: .
CDR3nt: TGTGCCAGCAGCAAAGGGGGGGGAATCAATCAGCCCCAGCATTTT
CDR3aa: CASSKGGGINQPQHF

v_gene: TRBV5-1
d_gene: TRBD2
j_gene: TRBJ2-5
abundance: .
CDR3nt: TGCGCCAGCAGCTTTAGCGGGGGGGTCCAAGAGACCCAGTACTTC
CDR3aa: CASSFSGGVQETQYF

v_gene: TRBV15
d_gene: .
j_gene: TRBJ1-5
abundance: once
CDR3nt: TGTGCCACCAGCAGAGAGGCAGGGGGCAATCAGCCCCAGCATTTT
CDR3aa: CATSREAGGNQPQHF

v_gene: TRBV10-3
d_gene: .
j_gene: TRBJ2-5
abundance: .
CDR3nt: TGTGCCATCAGCGGTCGGGGGGCGGGTGAGACCCAGTACTTC
CDR3aa: CAISGRGAGETQYF

v_gene: TRBV3-1/TRBV3-2
d_gene: TRBD2
j_gene: TRBJ2-3
abundance: .
CDR3nt: TGTGCCAGCAGCCTCCGCAGCGGGGGCACAGATACGCAGTATTTT
CDR3aa: CASSLRSGGTDTQYF

v_gene: TRBV10-1
d_gene: .
j_gene: TRBJ1-6
abundance: .
CDR3nt: TGCGCCAGCAGTGAGCAGGTTAATTCACCCCTCCACTTT
CDR3aa: CASSEQVNSPLHF

v_gene: TRBV6-5
d_gene: .
j_gene: TRBJ1-3
abundance: .
CDR3nt: TGTGCCAGCAGTTACGGCGGGTCTGGTGGAAACACCATATATTTT
CDR3aa: CASSYGGSGGNTIYF

v_gene: TRBV4-1
d_gene: .
j_gene: TRBJ2-5
abundance: .
CDR3nt: TGCGCCAGCAGCCAAGAAGCAGCGGCCCTGGGGGAGACCCAGTACTTC
CDR3aa: CASSQEAAALGETQYF

v_gene: TRBV19
d_gene: TRBD2
j_gene: TRBJ2-2
abundance: .
CDR3nt: TGTGCCAGTACTAGCGGGACATTGGGCGGGGAGCTGTTTTTT
CDR3aa: CASTSGTLGGELFF

v_gene: TRBV10-3
d_gene: .
j_gene: TRBJ1-5
abundance: .
CDR3nt: TGTGCCATCAGTGGGCCAGATAGCAATCAGCCCCAGCATTTT
CDR3aa: CAISGPDSNQPQHF

v_gene: TRBV6-5
d_gene: TRBD1
j_gene: TRBJ1-4
abundance: .
CDR3nt: TGTGCCAGCAGTTACGTGGACAGGGGTAATGAAAAACTGTTTTTT
CDR3aa: CASSYVDRGNEKLFF

v_gene: TRBV3-1/TRBV3-2
d_gene: TRBD1
j_gene: TRBJ1-4
abundance: .
CDR3nt: TGTGCCAGCAGCCAAGGGGCAGGGGGCAAGGAAAAACTGTTTTTT
CDR3aa: CASSQGAGGKEKLFF

v_gene: TRBV15
d_gene: .
j_gene: TRBJ1-3
abundance: .
CDR3nt: TGTGCCACCGTCAGGGCGTCTGGAAACACCATATATTTT
CDR3aa: CATVRASGNTIYF

v_gene: TRBV6-5
d_gene: .
j_gene: TRBJ2-2
abundance: .
CDR3nt: TGTGCCAGCAGCTACCGCGGCCTTTTGAACACCGGGGAGCTGTTTTTT
CDR3aa: CASSYRGLLNTGELFF

v_gene: TRBV2
d_gene: TRBD2
j_gene: TRBJ2-5
abundance: .
CDR3nt: TGTGCCAGCGGCCCACGGCGGGGGGAAGAGACCCAGTACTTC
CDR3aa: CASGPRRGEETQYF

v_gene: TRBV19
d_gene: .
j_gene: TRBJ1-2
abundance: .
CDR3nt: TGTGCCAGTAGTATACAGGGGAATTCTAACTATGGCTACACCTTC
CDR3aa: CASSIQGNSNYGYTF

v_gene: TRBV5-1
d_gene: .
j_gene: TRBJ1-2
abundance: .
CDR3nt: TGCGCCAGCAGATCGAGCCTCGGGGGCGCAGCGGGAGGCTACACCTTC
CDR3aa: CASRSSLGGAAGGYTF

v_gene: TRBV11-2
d_gene: .
j_gene: TRBJ2-1
abundance: .
CDR3nt: TGTGCCAGCAGCTCGGGTCGCGACGTCAACAATGAGCAGTTCTTC
CDR3aa: CASSSGRDVNNEQFF

v_gene: TRBV6-5
d_gene: .
j_gene: TRBJ2-7
abundance: .
CDR3nt: TGTGCCAGCAGTTACTCGGGGAAAACAGGGTCCTACGAGCAGTACTTC
CDR3aa: CASSYSGKTGSYEQYF

v_gene: TRBV5-1
d_gene: .
j_gene: TRBJ2-2
abundance: .
CDR3nt: TGCGCCAGCAGTGCCACAGGGTTCCCCGGGGAGCTGTTTTTT
CDR3aa: CASSATGFPGELFF

v_gene: TRBV7-2
d_gene: .
j_gene: TRBJ1-4
abundance: .
CDR3nt: TGTGCCAGCAGCTCCCTCAAAGCGGGGGCGGGAAAACTGTTTTTT
CDR3aa: CASSSLKAGAGKLFF

v_gene: TRBV7-6
d_gene: .
j_gene: TRBJ1-4
abundance: .
CDR3nt: TGTGCCAGCAGCCTCGAGGGGGTCAATGAAAAACTGTTTTTT
CDR3aa: CASSLEGVNEKLFF

v_gene: TRBV7-2
d_gene: .
j_gene: TRBJ1-6
abundance: .
CDR3nt: TGTGCCAGCAGCTGGGCAGACGATAATTCACCCCTCCACTTT
CDR3aa: CASSWADDNSPLHF

v_gene: TRBV10-3
d_gene: .
j_gene: TRBJ1-2
abundance: once
CDR3nt: TGTGCCATCAGCACAGGGTCACCCTATGGCTACACCTTC
CDR3aa: CAISTGSPYGYTF

v_gene: TRBV5-6
d_gene: .
j_gene: TRBJ1-1
abundance: few
CDR3nt: TGTGCCAGCAGCTTAATCAGGGACATGAACACTGAAGCTTTCTTT
CDR3aa: CASSLIRDMNTEAFF

v_gene: TRBV6-1
d_gene: .
j_gene: TRBJ1-2
abundance: .
CDR3nt: TGTGCCAGCAGTGAAGGACAGAACTATGGCTACACCTTC
CDR3aa: CASSEGQNYGYTF

v_gene: TRBV5-1
d_gene: .
j_gene: TRBJ1-6
abundance: .
CDR3nt: TGCGCCAGCAGCTTGAACAGCCTCTATTCACCCCTCCACTTT
CDR3aa: CASSLNSLYSPLHF

v_gene: TRBV5-6
d_gene: .
j_gene: TRBJ1-1
abundance: .
CDR3nt: TGTGCCAGCAGCAACCGACAGGCGTTTGAAGCTTTCTTT
CDR3aa: CASSNRQAFEAFF